Here is one TCR beta chain with its context. Clones were read by immunoSEQ multiplex PCR, and TCRdb kept only the in-frame ones, dropping some. Among approximately 350,000 clones listed, about nine tenths were seen once. The V end was cut by 4 bases, the J end by 8 bases, with 14 bases between. The CDR3 runs to 13 residues. Per germline, CDR1 SGHTA and CDR2 FQGTGA. This specimen comes from a study of blood T cell repertoires in COVID-19. For the study at large: Donors in the United States, Italy and Spain gave samples during acute or convalescent COVID-19.

The sequenced sample consisted of peripheral blood. This TCR came from a woman between 70 and 85 years old with COVID-19, enrolled during active disease. The rearrangement links TRBV7-3 to TRBJ1-2, with a possible D match to TRBD1 (5 bases). CDR3 coding DNA: TGTGCCAGCAGCTCCGATGGGGCGAGGGGCTACACCTTC. Translated, it gives CASSSDGARGYTF.